One sample yielded the 3 T cell receptor beta chains listed below, sequenced in a study of cytomegalovirus exposure and HLA in healthy donors. TCRdb's copy holds only in-frame clones and misses some; the assay was immunoSEQ multiplex PCR. The sample yields more than 250,000 clones, 86% seen once. Input material: PBMCs. The receptor set was obtained from a young woman in good health and CMV-seronegative.

The CDR3 reads CASSLTSGSMYEQYF. The DNA for the CDR3 is TGTGCCAGCAGCTTAACTAGCGGGAGCATGTATGAGCAGTACTTC. The chain carries TRBV5-4 and TRBJ2-7; 11 nucleotides agree with TRBD2. V was pared by 2 bases and J by 7 bases, with 8 bases of the junction left unmatched. Germline V lookup: CDR1 SGHNT, CDR2 YYREEE (reference sequence). The CDR3 consists of 15 residues.

Comments on this clone: Other DNA sequences in this sample translate to the same CDR3. The chain links TRBV27 to TRBJ1-1; 11 bases map to TRBD1. J lost 4 bases, V lost 4 bases, and 2 bases had no gene match. The CDR3 length is 14 residues. Germline CDR1 is MNHEY and CDR2 is SMNVEV (reference sequence). The chain's CDR3 is CASSWGTGGTEAFF. The CDR3 DNA reads as TGTGCCAGCAGTTGGGGGACAGGGGGCACTGAAGCTTTCTTT.

As regards this clone: In the same sample, other DNA sequences code for this CDR3. The chain couples TRBV11-2 to TRBJ2-1; no definite D call. The germline CDR1 and CDR2 sequences are SGHAT and FQNNGV. Trimming removed 1 base from V and 1 base from J, with 2 bases in between. CDR3 length: 13 residues. The CDR3 region is CASSLASYNEQFF. CDR3 nucleotide sequence: TGTGCCAGCAGCTTAGCTTCCTACAATGAGCAGTTCTTC.